The text below deals with one TCR beta chain. The antigen remains unidentified. In the naive CD8 group, cells lacked CD45RO and were positively selected for CCR7, so terminally differentiated effector memory CD45RA+ cells were left out. The sample originates from a study of shared clonotypes between healthy human individuals. Study summary: The donor pool was made up of a couple of women and a few men aged 18 to 49.

General study findings and limits: Researchers sampled only blood; tissue repertoires likely differ.

The CDR3 consists of 17 residues. The germline V gene has CDR1 SGHRS and CDR2 YFSETQ. The germline V and J ends were trimmed by 0 bases and 2 bases, with 16 bases remaining between them. Each replicate PCR on the sorted subsets used about 220 ng DNA (around 30,000 T cell genomes). Generated by immunoSEQ multiplex PCR, the TCRdb table keeps only in-frame clones and is missing some. The sample lists some 630,000 clones; 95% to 97% were seen once. The chain uses TRBV5-1 and TRBJ2-3, with D perhaps TRBD1 or TRBD2 (5 bases each). The sequence came from a young woman in good health. Sequenced: naive CD8+ T cells sorted from blood. CDR3 amino acids: CASSLASWGSLTDTQYF. The CDR3 DNA sequence: TGCGCCAGCAGCTTGGCATCGTGGGGGAGCCTCACAGATACGCAGTATTTT.